The 22 T cell receptor beta chains below come from one sample, sequenced in a study of cytomegalovirus exposure and HLA in healthy donors. Primers included in the PCR were 60 Vbeta and 13 Jbeta primers. Libraries were prepared by immunoSEQ multiplex PCR; TCRdb keeps only in-frame clonotypes and omits some of them. The repertoire holds about 140,000 clones, over 60% seen once, with approximately 6.3% in the top ten. Sequencing was done on a sample of PBMCs. The receptors were gathered from a man aged 40-49 years in good health and CMV-seropositive.

Turning to this clone: The same CDR3 arises from other DNA sequences in this sample as well. The chain carries TRBV29-1 and TRBJ1-1, with a possible D match to TRBD1 (5 bases). Germline CDR1 and CDR2: SQVTM and ANQGSEA. The CDR3 covers 12 residues. Trimming pared 7 bases from V and 4 bases from J, leaving 13 bases between. CDR3 bases: TGCAGCGCGGGGGGAGGGTCCACTGAAGCTTTCTTT. Its protein is CSAGGGSTEAFF.

The J gene is TRBJ1-1, the V gene TRBV11-2; TRBD1 aligns across 8 bases. There are 17 residues in the CDR3. V trimming: 5 bases; J trimming: 1 base; junction bases outside the gene matches: 12. CDR1 and CDR2 from the germline V gene are SGHAT and FQNNGV. The CDR3 region is CASSLSAIGTGNTEAFF. The CDR3, as DNA: TGTGCCAGCAGCCTGTCGGCTATCGGGACAGGGAACACTGAAGCTTTCTTT.

The chain has TRBV7-9 and TRBJ1-4; 7 bases line up with TRBD1. Germline V lookup: CDR1 SEHNR, CDR2 FQNEAQ (reference sequence). CDR3 length equals 16 residues. J lost 4 bases, V lost 5 bases, and 10 bases had no gene match. In DNA form, the CDR3 reads TGTGCCAGCAGCAAACCTGGGACAGCCCTTAATGAAAAACTGTTTTTT. This gives the protein CASSKPGTALNEKLFF.

The rearrangement uses TRBV4-1 and TRBJ2-7; TRBD2 aligns across 7 bases. From germline, CDR1 is MGHRA and CDR2 YSYEKL. V was clipped by 4 bases and J by 1 base; unmatched bases: 19. The length of the CDR3 is 19 residues. The CDR3 spells CASSLEVLAVSRRSYEQYF. CDR3 coding DNA: TGCGCCAGCAGCCTCGAGGTCCTAGCGGTGTCGAGGAGGTCCTACGAGCAGTACTTC.

The gene calls are TRBV20-1 and TRBJ1-4, with TRBD1 matching over 7 bases. V gave up 2 bases and J gave up 10 bases; unmatched junction bases: 1. The CDR3 has 11 residues. Germline lookup yields CDR1 DFQATT and CDR2 SNEGSKA (reference sequence). The CDR3 is CSARNRGKLFF. The DNA of the CDR3 is TGCAGTGCTAGAAACAGGGGAAAACTGTTTTTT.

The V gene is TRBV5-1, the J gene TRBJ2-2; 10 bases match TRBD1. Germline-derived CDR1 and CDR2 are SGHRS and YFSETQ. The CDR3 has 16 residues. V lost 4 bases, J lost 2 bases, and 5 bases stayed unmatched. CDR3 in amino acids: CASSPDRGFNTGELFF. In DNA, the CDR3 is TGCGCCAGCAGCCCGGACAGGGGGTTCAACACCGGGGAGCTGTTTTTT.

The CDR3 coding sequence is TGCGCCAGCAGCTCCGCCGGGACAGGGGGATATGAGCAGTTCTTC. Its protein product is CASSSAGTGGYEQFF. V and J are TRBV5-1 and TRBJ2-1; 11 nucleotides align to TRBD1. After removal of 3 bases from V and 8 bases from J, the junction contained 7 bases not matched to a gene. CDR3 length: 15 residues. Germline V gene data show CDR1 as SGHRS and CDR2 as YFSETQ.

The CDR3 bases are TGTGCCAGCACCCGGACGGGGGGGTCTGGAAACACCATATATTTT. It encodes CASTRTGGSGNTIYF. V usage is TRBV2 and J usage is TRBJ1-3; possible D gene TRBD1, 5 bases. The CDR3 has 15 amino acids. Deletions cut 7 bases from V and 1 base from J, with 14 bases between. Germline assignment: CDR1 SNHLY and CDR2 FYNNEI.

The gene calls are TRBV30 and TRBJ1-3, with D maybe TRBD1 (5 bases). Deletions cut 2 bases from V and 3 bases from J, with 11 bases between. The CDR3 consists of 14 residues. Germline CDR1 reads GTSNPN; CDR2 reads SVGIG (reference sequence). The CDR3 nucleotides are TGTGCCTGGAGTTTGGCGGGGCTTGGAAACACCATATATTTT. As protein: CAWSLAGLGNTIYF.

The genes are TRBV18 and TRBJ1-2; 10 positions agree with TRBD1. The V gene's germline CDR1 is KGHSH and CDR2 LQKENI. The J segment lost 6 bases and the V segment lost 2 bases, leaving 6 bases of the junction unmatched. The CDR3 runs 15 residues. Written as DNA, the CDR3 is TGTGCCAGCTCACCAGGGACAGGGGTGAGGGATGGCTACACCTTC. Its protein is CASSPGTGVRDGYTF.

This chain links TRBV7-2 with TRBJ2-3; D perhaps matches TRBD2 (7 bases). This CDR3 is built from 15 residues. CDR1 is SGHTA, CDR2 FQGNSA, per germline. The V end was cut by 4 bases, the J end by 5 bases, with 16 bases between. CDR3 sequence (DNA): TGTGCCAGCAGCTCCGAGAGGGGGGGGATAGATACGCAGTATTTT. The encoded protein is CASSSERGGIDTQYF.

V gene TRBV13 combines with J gene TRBJ2-1; TRBD1 is a possible D gene (6 bases). Germline V gives CDR1 PRHDT, CDR2 FYEKMQ (reference sequence). Trimming stripped 0 bases from V and 2 bases from J, with 8 bases between. The CDR3 has 15 residues. The CDR3 DNA reads as TGTGCCAGCAGCTTAGGTTCAGGGGCCTACAATGAGCAGTTCTTC. It translates to CASSLGSGAYNEQFF.

The rearrangement joins TRBV19 to TRBJ2-3, with D perhaps matching TRBD1 (6 bases). Deletions cut 7 bases from V and 1 base from J, with 12 bases between. CDR1 and CDR2 (germline): LNHDA, SQIVND (reference sequence). This CDR3 comprises 14 residues. CDR3 DNA sequence: TGTGCCAGTACCTTGACAGGCCGCACAGATACGCAGTATTTT. Translated, it gives CASTLTGRTDTQYF.

This chain uses TRBV2 with TRBJ2-6; D ambiguous. This CDR3 spans 13 amino acids. CDR1 is SNHLY, CDR2 FYNNEI, per germline. Between the trimmed V and J ends, which lost 8 bases and 2 bases, there was a span of 7 bases. CDR3 amino acids: CASSPAGANVLTF. CDR3 DNA: TGTGCCAGCTCTCCCGCTGGGGCCAACGTCCTGACTTTC.

The chain combines TRBV29-1 with TRBJ2-5; 12 bases map to TRBD2. There are 18 residues in the CDR3. Germline CDR1 and CDR2: SQVTM and ANQGSEA. V lost 7 bases, J lost 0 bases, and 15 bases stayed unmatched. The CDR3 reads CSAHRTSGGPGHQETQYF. For the CDR3, the DNA is TGCAGCGCCCATAGAACTAGCGGGGGGCCCGGCCACCAAGAGACCCAGTACTTC.

The J gene is TRBJ2-7, the V gene TRBV28, with 8 bases that match TRBD1. CDR1 MDHEN and CDR2 SYDVKM come from the germline V gene. The junction had 9 bases not matched to a gene; V was cut back by 8 bases and J by 0 bases. CDR3 length: 15 residues. The CDR3 loop reads CASSPGQAHSYEQYF. CDR3 DNA sequence: TGTGCCAGCTCCCCGGGACAGGCCCACTCCTACGAGCAGTACTTC.

The chain has TRBV27 and TRBJ1-5, with TRBD1 matching over 12 bases. V shed 5 bases and J 7 bases; nucleotides not matched to a gene: 9. This CDR3 is built from 16 residues. The V gene's germline CDR1 is MNHEY and CDR2 SMNVEV (reference sequence). CDR3 coding DNA: TGTGCCAGCAGTGGAACCGGGACAGGGGGCCGCCAGCCCCAGCATTTT. It encodes CASSGTGTGGRQPQHF.

V gene TRBV6-6 combines with J gene TRBJ1-5, with 11 bases aligning to TRBD1. V lost 11 bases to trimming and J lost 5 bases; unmatched junction nucleotides: 5. Germline V gene sequence: CDR1 MNHNY, CDR2 SVGAGI (reference sequence). CDR3 length equals 13 residues. The CDR3 nucleotides are TGTGCCGGCCGGGACAGGGGGGATCAGCCCCAGCATTTT. Protein sequence: CAGRDRGDQPQHF.

CDR3 bases: TGTGCCAGCACTAAGAGACTAGCGGGAGAAAACTCCTACGAGCAGTACTTC. Its protein product is CASTKRLAGENSYEQYF. The chain is built from TRBV2 and TRBJ2-7, with TRBD2 matching over 12 bases. This CDR3 comprises 17 residues. Germline V CDR1 and CDR2: SNHLY, FYNNEI. V gave up 7 bases and J gave up 0 bases; unmatched junction bases: 10.

This clone was observed a few times. The V gene is TRBV7-9, the J gene TRBJ2-1, with a tentative D call TRBD2 (5 bases). Germline V gene sequence: CDR1 SEHNR, CDR2 FQNEAQ (reference sequence). V shed 6 bases and J shed 9 bases, with 15 bases lying between them. The CDR3 has 13 residues. The CDR3 sequence: CASRDGLEVEQFF. As DNA, the CDR3 is TGTGCCAGCAGAGATGGACTGGAAGTTGAGCAGTTCTTC.

The table lists this clone with a count of one. This chain links TRBV27 with TRBJ1-4; D is possibly TRBD1 (5 bases). V was trimmed by 4 bases and J by 1 base, leaving 16 bases between them. This CDR3 region has 17 residues. Germline CDR1 reads MNHEY; CDR2 reads SMNVEV (reference sequence). CDR3 sequence reads: CASSWISPGVTNEKLFF. CDR3 nucleotide sequence: TGTGCCAGCAGTTGGATCTCGCCGGGGGTAACTAATGAAAAACTGTTTTTT.

This clone appeared a single time. The chain has TRBV19 and TRBJ1-2, with TRBD1 matching over 9 bases. The CDR3 totals 14 residues. The V gene end was trimmed by 4 bases and the J gene end by 6 bases; junction bases not matched to a gene: 6. Per germline, CDR1 LNHDA and CDR2 SQIVND (reference sequence). The CDR3 region is CASSTTGTGNGYTF. CDR3 bases: TGTGCCAGTAGTACGACGGGGACAGGGAATGGCTACACCTTC.